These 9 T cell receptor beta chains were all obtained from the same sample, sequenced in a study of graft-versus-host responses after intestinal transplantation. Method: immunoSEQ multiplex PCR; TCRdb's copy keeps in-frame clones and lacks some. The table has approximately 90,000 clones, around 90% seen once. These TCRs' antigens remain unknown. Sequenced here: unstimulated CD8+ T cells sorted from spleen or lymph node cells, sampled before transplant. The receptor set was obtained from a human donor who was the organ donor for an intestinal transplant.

The CDR3 region has the DNA TGCGCCAGCAGCTTAGAACAGGGGTCGAGCACTGAAGCTTTCTTT. Protein product: CASSLEQGSSTEAFF. The chain combines TRBV5-1 with TRBJ1-1, with 7 bases aligning to TRBD1. After removal of 2 bases from V and 4 bases from J, the junction contained 8 bases not matched to a gene. CDR3 length: 15 amino acids. The germline V gene has CDR1 SGHRS and CDR2 YFSETQ.

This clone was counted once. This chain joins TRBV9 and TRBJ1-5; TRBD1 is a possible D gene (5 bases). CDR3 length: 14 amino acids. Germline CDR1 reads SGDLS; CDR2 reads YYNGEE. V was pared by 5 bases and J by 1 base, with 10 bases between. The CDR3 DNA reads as TGTGCCAGCAGTCAGGGCGTGAGCAATCAGCCCCAGCATTTT. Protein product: CASSQGVSNQPQHF.

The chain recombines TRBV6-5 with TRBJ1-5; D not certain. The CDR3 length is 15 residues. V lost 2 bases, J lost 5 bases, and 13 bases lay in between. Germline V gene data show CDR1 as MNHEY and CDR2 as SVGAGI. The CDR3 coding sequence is TGTGCCAGCAGTTACCACGGGATGGAGGATCAGCCCCAGCATTTT. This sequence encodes CASSYHGMEDQPQHF.

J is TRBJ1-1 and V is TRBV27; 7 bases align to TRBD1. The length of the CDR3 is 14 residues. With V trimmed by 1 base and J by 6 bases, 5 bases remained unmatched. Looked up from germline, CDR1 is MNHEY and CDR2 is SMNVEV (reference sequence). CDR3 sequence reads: CASSLFRTGAEAFF. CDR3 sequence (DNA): TGTGCCAGCAGTTTATTTCGGACAGGCGCTGAAGCTTTCTTT.

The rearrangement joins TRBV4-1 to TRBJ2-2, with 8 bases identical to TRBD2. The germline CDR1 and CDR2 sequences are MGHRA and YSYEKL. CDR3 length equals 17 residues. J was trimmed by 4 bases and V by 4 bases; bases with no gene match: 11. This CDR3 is CASSPEGVAGITGELFF. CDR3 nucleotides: TGCGCCAGCAGCCCCGAGGGAGTAGCGGGGATCACCGGGGAGCTGTTTTTT.

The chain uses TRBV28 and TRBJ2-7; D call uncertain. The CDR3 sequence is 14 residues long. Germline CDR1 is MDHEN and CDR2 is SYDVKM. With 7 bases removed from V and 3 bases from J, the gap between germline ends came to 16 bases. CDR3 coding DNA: TGTGCCAGCACCCTTGGAGTGTCTCTCTACGAGCAGTACTTC. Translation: CASTLGVSLYEQYF.

The CDR3 loop reads CASSPRGQGWNSPLHF. The DNA for the CDR3 is TGTGCCAGCTCACCAAGGGGACAAGGGTGGAATTCACCCCTCCACTTT. V gene TRBV18 combines with J gene TRBJ1-6; maybe TRBD1 (6 bases). Between the trimmed V and J ends, which lost 2 bases and 7 bases, there was a span of 15 bases. The CDR3 extends over 16 amino acids. Looked up from germline, CDR1 is KGHSH and CDR2 is LQKENI.

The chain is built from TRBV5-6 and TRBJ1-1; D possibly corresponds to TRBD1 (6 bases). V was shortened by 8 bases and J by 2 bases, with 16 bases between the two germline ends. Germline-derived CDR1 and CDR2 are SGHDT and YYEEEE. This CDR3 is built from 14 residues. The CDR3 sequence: CASCRDTSNTEAFF. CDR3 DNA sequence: TGTGCCAGTTGTCGGGACACGTCAAACACTGAAGCTTTCTTT.

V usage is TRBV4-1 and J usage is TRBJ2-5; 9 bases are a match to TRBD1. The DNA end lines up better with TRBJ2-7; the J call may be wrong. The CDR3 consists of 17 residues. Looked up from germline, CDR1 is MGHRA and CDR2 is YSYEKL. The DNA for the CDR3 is TGCGCCAGCAGCCAAACGATACCGGGACAGGGAACCAACGAGCAGTACTTC. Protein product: CASSQTIPGQGTNEQYF.